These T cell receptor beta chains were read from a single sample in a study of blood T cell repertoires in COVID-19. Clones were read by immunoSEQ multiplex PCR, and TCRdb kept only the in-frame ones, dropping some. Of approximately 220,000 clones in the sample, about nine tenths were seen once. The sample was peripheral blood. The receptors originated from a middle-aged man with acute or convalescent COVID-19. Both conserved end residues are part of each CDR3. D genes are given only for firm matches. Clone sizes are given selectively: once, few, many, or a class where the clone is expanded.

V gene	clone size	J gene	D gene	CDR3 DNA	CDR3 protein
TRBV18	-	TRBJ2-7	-	TGTGCCAGCTCACCAGGGCTTTCGAACTACGAGCAGTACTTC	CASSPGLSNYEQYF
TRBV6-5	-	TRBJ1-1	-	TGTGCCAGCAGTACCCCCCATCTGGAGAGCACTGAAGCTTTCTTT	CASSTPHLESTEAFF
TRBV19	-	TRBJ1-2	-	TGTGCCACCCACGGGGGGCCCAACTATGGCTACACCTTC	CATHGGPNYGYTF
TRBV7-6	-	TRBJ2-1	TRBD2	TGTGCCAGCAGCACCTTTACTAGCGGGAGTTGGAATGAGCAGTTCTTC	CASSTFTSGSWNEQFF
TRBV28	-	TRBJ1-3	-	TGTGCCAGCACGATAATGAGCTCTGGAAACACCATATATTTT	CASTIMSSGNTIYF
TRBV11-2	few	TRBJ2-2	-	TGTGCCAGCAGCTTAGGGCTAGTGGGCACCGGGGAGCTGTTTTTT	CASSLGLVGTGELFF
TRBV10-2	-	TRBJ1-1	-	TGCGCCAGCAGTGAACCACCCCAGGGGAACACTGAAGCTTTCTTT	CASSEPPQGNTEAFF
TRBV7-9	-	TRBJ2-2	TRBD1	TGTGCCAGCAGCAACTACCTTACCGGGACAGGGAAGCTTTGGGCCGGGGAGCTGTTTTTT	CASSNYLTGTGKLWAGELFF
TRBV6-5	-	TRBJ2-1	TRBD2	TGTGCCAGCGAAAGGACTAGCGGTTACAATGAGCAGTTCTTC	CASERTSGYNEQFF
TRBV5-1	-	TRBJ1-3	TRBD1	TGCGCCAGCAGCAGGGGACAGAGTACTGGAAACACCATATATTTT	CASSRGQSTGNTIYF
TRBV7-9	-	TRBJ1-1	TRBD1	TGTGCCAGCAGCTACGGACAGGGTCACACTGAAGCTTTCTTT	CASSYGQGHTEAFF
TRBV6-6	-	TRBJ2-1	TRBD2	TGTGCCAGCAGTCGAACCGGGACTAGCGGGAGGGCAGAGAACAATGAGCAGTTCTTC	CASSRTGTSGRAENNEQFF
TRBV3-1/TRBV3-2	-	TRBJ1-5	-	TGTGCCAGCAGCCAAGGGCGGGGCAATCAGCCCCAGCATTTT	CASSQGRGNQPQHF
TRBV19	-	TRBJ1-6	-	TGTGCCAGTAAATTGGGGCGGCAGACTAATTCACCCCTCCACTTT	CASKLGRQTNSPLHF
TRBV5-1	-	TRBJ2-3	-	TGCGCCAGCAGCGGCGGGCAGAACACAGATACGCAGTATTTT	CASSGGQNTDTQYF
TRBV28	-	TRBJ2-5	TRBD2	TGTGCCAGCAGTTCGGGACTAGCGGGAGGCACTACCCAGTACTTC	CASSSGLAGGTTQYF
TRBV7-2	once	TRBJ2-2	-	TGTGCCAGCAGAGGCCCAGGGAACACCGGGGAGCTGTTTTTT	CASRGPGNTGELFF
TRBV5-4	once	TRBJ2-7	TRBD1	TGTGCCAGCAGTTTTGGACAGGGGGCTGTCGAGCAGTACTTC	CASSFGQGAVEQYF
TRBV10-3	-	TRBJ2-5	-	TGTGCCATCAGTGGATTAGGAGGGGTGGAGACCCAGTACTTC	CAISGLGGVETQYF
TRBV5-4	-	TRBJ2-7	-	TGTGCCAGCAGCTTGGCACAGAACTACGAGCAGTACTTC	CASSLAQNYEQYF
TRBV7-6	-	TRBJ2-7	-	TGTGCCAGCAGCCTCCGGGAGTCCAGCTCCTACGAGCAGTACTTC	CASSLRESSSYEQYF
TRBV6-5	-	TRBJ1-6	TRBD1	TGTGCCAGCACCCGGGACAGGGGGACTTCACCCCTCCACTTT	CASTRDRGTSPLHF
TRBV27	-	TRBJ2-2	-	TGTGCCAGCACCACAGGAGCGGAGCTGTTTTTT	CASTTGAELFF